A selection of T cell receptor beta chains follows, all from one sample in a study of shared clonotypes between healthy human individuals. Some clones are missing from TCRdb's copy, which holds only in-frame ones; the method was immunoSEQ multiplex PCR. The repertoire has under 850,000 clones, 80% to 95% of them found once; the top ten carry 24%. The sequenced material came from naive CD8+ T cells sorted from blood. Every receptor here comes from a man between 25 and 39 years old in good health. Both conserved end residues are part of each CDR3. A D gene is named only where the DNA matches it firmly. Some rows mark clone size as missing; the rest say once, few, many or name a class of expanded clone.

>NA|TRBJ2-1|TRBV5-1|NA
CASSFSLEDNEQFF
TGCGCCAGCAGCTTCTCCCTCGAGGACAATGAGCAGTTCTTC
>NA|TRBJ1-3|TRBV7-9|NA
CASSLLMGDSGNTIYF
TGTGCCAGCAGCTTATTGATGGGGGACTCTGGAAACACCATATATTTT
>TRBD2|TRBJ2-7|TRBV9|NA
CASSLSGTSEREQYF
TGTGCCAGCAGCTTATCCGGGACTAGCGAACGCGAGCAGTACTTC
>NA|TRBJ2-3|TRBV7-9|NA
CASSLVGSRTDTQYF
TGTGCCAGCAGCTTAGTGGGGTCGCGCACAGATACGCAGTATTTT
>NA|TRBJ2-7|TRBV6-5|NA
CASSYVGGQSYEQYF
TGTGCCAGCAGTTACGTCGGGGGGCAATCCTACGAGCAGTACTTC
>NA|TRBJ2-1|TRBV27|NA
CASGPGSWVEQFF
TGTGCCAGCGGTCCCGGGAGCTGGGTTGAGCAGTTCTTC
>NA|TRBJ2-7|TRBV29-1|once
CSVEGQGNYEQYF
TGCAGCGTTGAAGGGCAGGGGAACTACGAGCAGTACTTC
>NA|TRBJ1-1|TRBV7-9|NA
CASSFRGAEAFF
TGTGCCAGCAGCTTCCGGGGGGCGGAAGCTTTCTTT
>TRBD1|TRBJ2-2|TRBV7-9|NA
CASSLFEGTDSTGELFF
TGTGCCAGCAGCTTATTCGAAGGGACAGACTCCACCGGGGAGCTGTTTTTT
>NA|TRBJ2-7|TRBV18|NA
CASSPGAGGISYEQYF
TGTGCCAGCTCACCTGGGGCAGGAGGGATCTCCTACGAGCAGTACTTC
>TRBD1|TRBJ2-1|TRBV27|NA
CASSSQGMRDNEQFF
TGTGCCAGCAGTTCACAGGGGATGAGGGACAATGAGCAGTTCTTC
>NA|TRBJ2-1|TRBV7-6|NA
CASSLGEINNEQFF
TGTGCCAGCAGCTTAGGGGAAATTAACAATGAGCAGTTCTTC
>TRBD2|TRBJ2-1|TRBV7-9|NA
CASSPQRESQFF
TGTGCCAGCAGCCCCCAGCGGGAATCTCAGTTCTTC
>NA|TRBJ2-1|TRBV29-1|NA
CSAVEDNYNEQFF
TGCAGCGCCGTCGAGGACAACTACAATGAGCAGTTCTTC
>TRBD1|TRBJ2-4|TRBV5-5|NA
CASSRDSLTKNIQYF
TGTGCCAGCAGCCGGGACAGCTTGACCAAAAACATTCAGTACTTC
>NA|TRBJ1-1|TRBV29-1|NA
CSYIGRGTEAFF
TGCAGTTATATCGGGCGGGGCACTGAAGCTTTCTTT
>TRBD1|TRBJ2-7|TRBV5-1|NA
CASSPARGQGAYEQYF
TGCGCCAGCAGCCCTGCTCGGGGACAGGGCGCCTACGAGCAGTACTTC
>TRBD1|TRBJ2-1|TRBV9|NA
CASSGVSGTGYYNEQFF
TGTGCCAGCAGCGGGGTGTCCGGGACAGGATACTACAATGAGCAGTTCTTC
>NA|TRBJ2-7|TRBV5-6|NA
CASSFVSYEQYF
TGTGCCAGCAGCTTCGTTTCCTACGAGCAGTACTTC
>NA|TRBJ2-5|TRBV27|many
CASSFTGYETQYF
TGTGCCAGCAGTTTCACGGGTTACGAGACCCAGTACTTC
>TRBD1|TRBJ1-1|TRBV19|NA
CASSIPTGATEAFF
TGTGCCAGTAGTATACCCACAGGGGCCACTGAAGCTTTCTTT
>NA|TRBJ2-7|TRBV29-1|once
CSVGGGNLYEQYF
TGCAGCGTTGGTGGCGGGAATCTTTACGAGCAGTACTTC
>TRBD1|TRBJ2-7|TRBV2|NA
CASSAGTAGEQYF
TGTGCCAGCAGTGCCGGGACAGCTGGAGAGCAGTACTTC
>NA|TRBJ2-1|TRBV9|NA
CASSVGVGGVPSYNEQFF
TGTGCCAGCAGCGTAGGGGTTGGGGGAGTACCTTCCTACAATGAGCAGTTCTTC
>NA|TRBJ1-1|TRBV7-9|NA
CASSPSGATGTEAFF
TGTGCCAGCAGCCCCTCGGGGGCAACAGGGACTGAAGCTTTCTTT
>NA|TRBJ1-1|TRBV28|NA
CASSFHGAGTLNTEAFF
TGTGCCAGCAGTTTTCATGGAGCAGGAACACTGAACACTGAAGCTTTCTTT